The rows below give T cell receptor beta chains drawn from one sample of a study of T cells in Graves' hyperthyroidism and ophthalmopathy. TCRdb used MiXCR to reprocess the multiplex PCR reads, holding one entry per CDR3 protein. This table holds around 490,000 distinct CDR3 sequences, just under 20% found once. Input material: blood. The receptors originated from a man in his forties or fifties with Graves' ophthalmopathy. Both conserved end residues are part of each CDR3. The order of the fields is CDR3 DNA, CDR3 protein, clone size, V gene, D gene, J gene. The D gene is left open where the match is weak. Expanded clones get a size class; other rows say once, few or many, or leave the size out.

DNA: TGCGGTGCTAGAGATATGCTTGGGAATCAGCCCCAGCATTTT
CDR3: CGARDMLGNQPQHF
size: -
V: TRBV20-1
D: -
J: TRBJ1-5

DNA: TGTGCTACTACTGTAGGTAGCGGGAGGCGGGGGTCCTACGAGCAGTACTTC
CDR3: CATTVGSGRRGSYEQYF
size: many
V: TRBV28
D: TRBD2
J: TRBJ2-7

DNA: TGTGCCAGCAGCTTAAAAGGAACTAATCAGCCCCAGCATTTT
CDR3: CASSLKGTNQPQHF
size: many
V: TRBV11-2
D: -
J: TRBJ1-5

DNA: TGTGCCAGCAGTGCTAGCGGGGGGGTCACAGATACGCAGTATTTT
CDR3: CASSASGGVTDTQYF
size: many
V: TRBV6-1
D: TRBD2
J: TRBJ2-3

DNA: TGTGCCAGCTCACCCGCCGGGACAGGGGATGGCTACACCTTC
CDR3: CASSPAGTGDGYTF
size: many
V: TRBV18
D: TRBD1
J: TRBJ1-2

DNA: TGCGCCAGCAGCTTGCGACAGGGGGAGTACGACGAGCAGTACTTC
CDR3: CASSLRQGEYDEQYF
size: few
V: TRBV5-1
D: TRBD1
J: TRBJ2-7

DNA: TGTGCCAGCAGTTACGAACCTAGGCCGGGAAAAAACACTGAAGCTTTCTTT
CDR3: CASSYEPRPGKNTEAFF
size: many
V: TRBV6-6
D: -
J: TRBJ1-1

DNA: TGTGCCAGCAGCCAAGATGCCGGGGGCACAGATACGCAGTATTTT
CDR3: CASSQDAGGTDTQYF
size: many
V: TRBV3-1
D: -
J: TRBJ2-3

DNA: TGCGCCAGCAGCAAGGTAGGGGGCGTGGATACTGAAGCTTTCTTT
CDR3: CASSKVGGVDTEAFF
size: many
V: TRBV5-1
D: TRBD1
J: TRBJ1-1

DNA: TGTGCCAGCAACAAGAACTATGGGGGGAGAGGCTCTGGGGCCAACGTCCTGACTTTC
CDR3: CASNKNYGGRGSGANVLTF
size: few
V: TRBV2
D: -
J: TRBJ2-6

DNA: TGTGCCAGCAGCGTGGGGGACAAGGGCACTGAAGCTTTCTTT
CDR3: CASSVGDKGTEAFF
size: -
V: TRBV9
D: -
J: TRBJ1-1

DNA: TGTGCCAGCAGTCCCCGCGGGACAGGGTACCGCCAAGAGACCCAGTACTTC
CDR3: CASSPRGTGYRQETQYF
size: many
V: TRBV28
D: TRBD1
J: TRBJ2-5

DNA: TGTGCCAGCAGCCCCAATAGCGGATACAATGAGCAGTTCTTC
CDR3: CASSPNSGYNEQFF
size: -
V: TRBV7-6
D: -
J: TRBJ2-1